The present T cell receptor beta chain was sequenced within a study of Tregs in tolerant kidney transplant recipients. Study background: Antibodies separated recipient from donor cells. Findings of the study overall: Validation in larger populations is needed because few patients were studied.

CDR1 is SSHAT, CDR2 FNYEAQ, per germline (reference sequence). The junction had 12 bases not matched to a gene; V was cut back by 5 bases and J by 4 bases. The CDR3 has 16 residues. About this clone: Antigen unknown. The sample carries other DNA sequences with the same CDR3.

Generated by immunoSEQ multiplex PCR, the TCRdb table keeps only in-frame clones and is missing some. This sample has 25,000 to 35,000 clones; approximately 80% occur once, and the top ten carry about 2.3%. The chain joins TRBV7-7 to TRBJ2-5, with 8 bases identical to TRBD2. The sample was Tregs from blood cultured with allogeneic cells. This receptor was obtained from a human donor in good health. The CDR3, as DNA: TGTGCCAGCAGCCCAGGACTAGCAGGGGCCGCAGAGACCCAGTACTTC. Its translation is CASSPGLAGAAETQYF.